This T cell receptor (beta chain) appears in the sequencing data of a study of blood T cell repertoires in COVID-19. Turning to the study itself: The United States, Italy and Spain supplied acute and convalescent COVID-19 samples. Sample material is recorded as cDNA or gDNA derived from T cells, B-cell-depleted T cells, or PBMCs.

V lost 10 bases and J lost 3; bases outside the gene matches: 7. CDR3 length equals 14 residues. Germline V CDR1 and CDR2: MNHNS, SASEGT. Per the original methods: Using reference gene primer amplification, nucleated cell counts were estimated. Clones were sequenced by immunoSEQ multiplex PCR, and TCRdb holds only the in-frame ones, with some missing. That table supplies the V and J calls and clone size; D and trimming were determined from the DNA. The table has hundreds of thousands of clones, 85% to 90% seen once; the top ten hold over 1.3%. This TCR came from a man at least 80 years old with acute or convalescent COVID-19. The sample taken for sequencing was peripheral blood. The gene calls are TRBV6-1 and TRBJ2-1, with 9 nucleotides matching TRBD1. CDR3 in amino acids: CATTTGGYYNEQFF. The CDR3 DNA is TGTGCCACCACGACAGGGGGATACTACAATGAGCAGTTCTTC.